The next 18 T cell receptor beta chains were all read from a single sample in a study of T cell responses to AZD1222 COVID-19 vaccine. The method was immunoSEQ multiplex PCR; TCRdb's version includes in-frame clones alone and lacks a portion of them. The table has around 130,000 clones, more than 70% seen once. The input for sequencing was peripheral blood, taken on day 0 of AZD1222 vaccination. Every receptor here comes from an adult in good health.

The chain combines TRBV27 with TRBJ1-1; D is possibly TRBD1 (5 bases). Trimming shortened V by 2 bases and J by 2 bases, and 9 bases separated the two germline ends. This CDR3 is built from 14 residues. CDR1 MNHEY and CDR2 SMNVEV come from the germline V gene (reference sequence). DNA for the CDR3: TGTGCCAGCAGTTTAAATACAGGCAACACTGAAGCTTTCTTT. This gives the protein CASSLNTGNTEAFF.

Concerning this clone: The junction departs from the called germline gene at one end, perhaps through a read error. The chain couples TRBV19 to TRBJ1-1, with D perhaps matching TRBD1 (5 bases). Germline loops: CDR1 LNHDA, CDR2 SQIVND (reference sequence). This CDR3 region has 16 residues. CDR3: CASSKDLGPLNAEAFF. Written as DNA, the CDR3 is TGTGCCAGTAGTAAAGATTTGGGACCCCTGAACGCTGAAGCTTTCTTT.

V gene TRBV4-2 combines with J gene TRBJ2-3, with D unresolved. The CDR3 loop spans 13 amino acids. The germline V gene has CDR1 LGHNA and CDR2 YNFKEQ. Deletions cut 1 base from V and 3 bases from J, with 5 bases between. The CDR3 loop reads CASSQALTDTQYF. CDR3 coding DNA: TGTGCCAGCAGCCAAGCCTTGACAGATACGCAGTATTTT.

This clone appeared a few times. The chain uses TRBV2 and TRBJ2-5, with D hard to call. Trimming removed 10 bases at V and 5 bases at J, with 11 bases between. The CDR3 has 11 amino acids. Germline V gene sequence: CDR1 SNHLY, CDR2 FYNNEI. Here the CDR3 reads CANNERETQYF. The DNA of the CDR3 is TGTGCCAACAATGAAAGGGAGACCCAGTACTTC.

The chain is built from TRBV7-2 and TRBJ1-1; no clear D gene. This CDR3 comprises 15 residues. CDR1 is SGHTA and CDR2 is FQGNSA in the germline V gene. V dropped 6 bases and J dropped 6 bases, with 20 bases sitting between them. CDR3 residues: CASSPERARTPEAFF. CDR3 DNA sequence: TGTGCCAGCAGTCCTGAGCGGGCTCGGACCCCTGAAGCTTTCTTT.

The genes are TRBV5-1 and TRBJ2-6; tentatively, D is TRBD1 (6 bases). Germline V CDR1 and CDR2: SGHRS, YFSETQ. With 0 bases removed from V and 0 bases from J, the gap between germline ends came to 13 bases. CDR3 length: 18 residues. CDR3 amino acids: CASSLAGTSNSGANVLTF. DNA of the CDR3: TGCGCCAGCAGCTTGGCTGGGACAAGCAACTCTGGGGCCAACGTCCTGACTTTC.

The chain is built from TRBV12-3 or TRBV12-4 and TRBJ1-1; no clear D gene. The ends were cut back, 2 bases at V and 3 bases at J, with 7 bases in the middle. This CDR3 contains 13 residues. CDR3 bases: TGTGCCAGCAGTTTAATGGGATACACTGAAGCTTTCTTT. Protein sequence: CASSLMGYTEAFF.

J is TRBJ2-7 and V is TRBV7-8; no firm D call. Trimming shortened V by 5 bases and J by 0 bases, and 5 bases separated the two germline ends. The CDR3 runs 12 residues. CDR1 and CDR2 (germline): SGHVS, FQNEAQ. The CDR3 DNA sequence: TGTGCCAGCAGCATGAGCTCCTACGAGCAGTACTTC. Its protein product is CASSMSSYEQYF.

The chain couples TRBV7-9 to TRBJ1-2; tentatively, D is TRBD1 (5 bases). This CDR3 is 13 amino acids long. Germline V gene sequence: CDR1 SEHNR, CDR2 FQNEAQ (reference sequence). V was trimmed by 2 bases and J by 8 bases, leaving 12 bases between them. The CDR3 nucleotides read TGTGCCAGCAGCTTATTAGGGGTTGAGGGCTACACCTTC. Residues: CASSLLGVEGYTF.

The chain uses TRBV5-1 and TRBJ1-6; D uncertain. Germline V gene data show CDR1 as SGHRS and CDR2 as YFSETQ. V was shortened by 1 base and J by 7 bases, with 12 bases between the two germline ends. The CDR3 contains 15 residues. The CDR3 region has the DNA TGCGCCAGCAGCTTGCAGACCGTAGGGAATTCACCCCTCCACTTT. Translating it yields CASSLQTVGNSPLHF.

The chain is built from TRBV14 and TRBJ2-7; 8 nucleotides match TRBD1. The CDR3 loop spans 14 amino acids. J was trimmed by 6 bases and V by 4 bases; bases with no gene match: 8. The germline CDR1 and CDR2 sequences are SGHDN and FVKESK. DNA of the CDR3: TGTGCCAGCAGCCCTCTAGGACAGGGATCCGAGCAGTACTTC. The encoded protein is CASSPLGQGSEQYF.

The chain joins TRBV27 to TRBJ1-5; no definite D call. The CDR3 loop spans 15 amino acids. Germline V gives CDR1 MNHEY, CDR2 SMNVEV (reference sequence). Trimming pared 0 bases from V and 3 bases from J, leaving 9 bases between. The CDR3 is CASSLSAGTNQPQHF. CDR3 sequence (DNA): TGTGCCAGCAGTTTATCGGCAGGCACCAATCAGCCCCAGCATTTT.

The CDR3 reads CASKGSVVGNQPQHF. The DNA for the CDR3 is TGTGCCAGCAAAGGCTCCGTTGTGGGCAATCAGCCCCAGCATTTT. The chain recombines TRBV28 with TRBJ1-5, with no clear D. The V gene lost 7 bases and the J gene lost 2 bases, with 15 bases spanning the gap. The germline gives CDR1 MDHEN, CDR2 SYDVKM. The CDR3 covers 15 residues.

This chain joins TRBV6-6 and TRBJ1-4; unclear D gene. Germline V gene data show CDR1 as MNHNY and CDR2 as SVGAGI (reference sequence). V gave up 0 bases and J gave up 8 bases, with 16 bases separating them. The CDR3 consists of 16 residues. CDR3: CASSYSGGPEKEKLFF. DNA of the CDR3: TGTGCCAGCAGTTACTCGGGAGGGCCGGAAAAGGAAAAACTGTTTTTT.

The chain carries TRBV5-1 and TRBJ1-6, with TRBD1 matching over 8 bases. Trimming at V came to 0 bases and at J to 5 bases, leaving 1 base not matched to a gene. CDR3 length: 15 amino acids. Germline V gene sequence: CDR1 SGHRS, CDR2 YFSETQ. CDR3 sequence reads: CASSLAGGDNSPLHF. The CDR3, as DNA: TGCGCCAGCAGCTTGGCAGGGGGCGATAATTCACCCCTCCACTTT. Drawing the rest from reference TRBV5-1 and TRBJ1-6, the complete variable domain is KAGVTQTPRYLIKTRGQQVTLSCSPISGHRSVSWYQQTPGQGLQFLFEYFSETQRNKGNFPGRFSGRQFSNSRSEMNVSTLELGDSALYLCASSLAGGDNSPLHFGNGTRLTVT.

The chain recombines TRBV7-9 with TRBJ2-7; no clear D gene. The CDR3 has 17 residues. The germline V gene encodes CDR1 SEHNR and CDR2 FQNEAQ (reference sequence). The ends were cut back, 1 base at V and 1 base at J, with 17 bases in the middle. The CDR3 DNA is TGTGCCAGCAGCTTAGATCCCCGGGCGCCAACGTCCTACGAGCAGTACTTC. Translation gives CASSLDPRAPTSYEQYF.

The rearrangement joins TRBV30 to TRBJ2-5; TRBD2 aligns across 9 bases. The CDR3 runs to 16 residues. Trimming cost V 0 bases and J 5 bases; bases outside gene matches: 10. Germline V gene data show CDR1 as GTSNPN and CDR2 as SVGIG (reference sequence). The CDR3 DNA is TGTGCCTGGAGTGTATCGGGGCTAGCGGGATATGAGACCCAGTACTTC. Protein sequence: CAWSVSGLAGYETQYF.

This clone was found a few times. The J gene is TRBJ2-7, the V gene TRBV6-5; the match to TRBD1 covers 9 bases. The CDR3 runs to 15 residues. Trimming took 6 bases from V and 1 from J; bases not matched to a gene: 7. Germline assignment: CDR1 MNHEY and CDR2 SVGAGI. CDR3 region: CASRSDRGYSYEQYF. CDR3 in DNA: TGTGCCAGCAGATCAGACAGGGGGTATTCCTACGAGCAGTACTTC.